This is a list of T cell receptor beta chains from one sample in a study of T cells in Graves' hyperthyroidism and ophthalmopathy. Each CDR3 protein gets one entry after TCRdb re-called the multiplex PCR reads with MiXCR. The top ten clones hold about 40% of a sample with 200,000 to 250,000 distinct CDR3 sequences, about 25% of them seen once. Sequenced material: blood. The source is a woman aged 40 to 50 with Graves' ophthalmopathy. Each CDR3 is given with its conserved first and last residue.

j_gene,v_gene,CDR3aa
TRBJ1-2,TRBV12-3/TRBV12-4,CASSFRTGLGYTF
TRBJ2-1,TRBV15,CATSRDPSGHNEQFF
TRBJ1-2,TRBV12-3/TRBV12-4,CASIDTGLNYGYTF
TRBJ2-5,TRBV28,CASRPQDRRPETQYF
TRBJ2-5,TRBV10-3,CAIMGAGETQYF
TRBJ2-7,TRBV25-1,CASKEETGVEQYF
TRBJ2-2,TRBV11-2,CASSLVASGELFF
TRBJ2-6,TRBV19,CTSKLPGANVLTF
TRBJ1-5,TRBV19,CASSGGGVSNQPQHF
TRBJ2-5,TRBV9,CASSYSGSVQETQYF
TRBJ1-5,TRBV28,CASSASVNQPQHF
TRBJ2-7,TRBV28,CASTELAGNSYEQYF
TRBJ1-1,TRBV29-1,CSVESGGGTEAFF
TRBJ1-5,TRBV28,CASSVGGHNQPQHF
TRBJ2-7,TRBV6-5,CASSYSTGGVRGDEQYF
TRBJ1-5,TRBV19,CASSSDGYNQPQHF
TRBJ1-5,TRBV20-1,CSARGGVDGDQPQHF
TRBJ2-7,TRBV28,CASSFRGLWSSYEQYF
TRBJ1-6,TRBV6-1,CASSDTGTGLSPLHF
TRBJ2-2,TRBV19,CASSILAGINTGELFF
TRBJ1-3,TRBV15,CATSRGIDSAGVNTIYF
TRBJ1-1,TRBV6-5,CASTQGENTEAFF
TRBJ2-4,TRBV9,CASSPWDSLGAKNIQYF
TRBJ2-5,TRBV3-1,CASSPLWGGVETQYF
TRBJ1-5,TRBV6-1,CASSEGINNQPQHF
TRBJ1-1,TRBV28,CASSFPGGNTEAFF
TRBJ1-1,TRBV11-2,CASSSRTGGETEAFF
TRBJ2-5,TRBV15,CATSRDFGAGETQYF
TRBJ2-7,TRBV20-1,CSLAGGNYEQYF
TRBJ1-1,TRBV30,CAWSMTGTEAFF
TRBJ1-3,TRBV4-2,CASSHADRLSGNTIYF
TRBJ1-1,TRBV19,CASTTGGRWTEAFF
TRBJ2-3,TRBV9,CASTQLANRGASNTQYF
TRBJ2-7,TRBV28,CASSTEGQGVSYEQYF
TRBJ2-6,TRBV12-3/TRBV12-4,CASSLGTGNSGANVLTF